The 31 T cell receptor beta chains in this list originate from one sample, sequenced in a study of cytomegalovirus exposure and HLA in healthy donors. PCR involved 60 Vbeta and 13 Jbeta primers. Measured with immunoSEQ multiplex PCR; TCRdb has only the in-frame clones, and not every one. The table has roughly 100,000 clones, 75% seen once; the top ten hold 2.5% to 3%. The specimen sequenced was PBMCs. The receptor source for this set is a male donor in good health and CMV-seropositive.

This chain uses TRBV7-6 with TRBJ2-1; D possibly corresponds to TRBD1 (6 bases). This CDR3 comprises 14 residues. The germline V and J ends were trimmed by 5 bases and 9 bases, with 17 bases remaining between them. In germline, CDR1 is SGHVS, CDR2 FNYEAQ. CDR3 in DNA: TGTGCCAGCAGCACCCGTACAGGGCCAGCTGAGCAGTTCTTC. Protein: CASSTRTGPAEQFF.

This clone appeared a single time. The CDR3 loop reads CASSVTGGNTEAFF. In nucleotides, the CDR3 is TGTGCCAGTAGTGTAACAGGGGGCAACACTGAAGCTTTCTTT. The chain is built from TRBV19 and TRBJ1-1, with 9 positions matching TRBD1. Trimming took 5 bases from V and 2 from J; bases not matched to a gene: 3. This CDR3 spans 14 amino acids. Germline values: CDR1 LNHDA, CDR2 SQIVND (reference sequence). Complete variable domain (other parts from reference TRBV19 and TRBJ1-1): DGGITQSPKYLFRKEGQNVTLSCEQNLNHDAMYWYRQDPGQGLRLIYYSQIVNDFQKGDIAEGYSVSREKKESFPLTVTSAQKNPTAFYLCASSVTGGNTEAFFGQGTRLTVV.

The genes are TRBV9 and TRBJ1-3; D remains ambiguous. Trimming shortened V by 2 bases and J by 4 bases, and 10 bases separated the two germline ends. The CDR3 sequence is 14 residues long. The germline CDR1 and CDR2 sequences are SGDLS and YYNGEE. Here the CDR3 reads CASSVAVEGNTIYF. In DNA, the CDR3 is TGTGCCAGCAGCGTTGCGGTAGAGGGAAACACCATATATTTT.

There are many counts of this clone. This chain joins TRBV28 and TRBJ1-1, with D possibly TRBD1 on 5 matching bases. The CDR3 is 15 residues long. Germline V gene data show CDR1 as MDHEN and CDR2 as SYDVKM. Trimming shortened V by 6 bases and J by 8 bases, and 22 bases separated the two germline ends. CDR3 bases: TGTGCCAGCAGAAGATCAGGGTTTTCCACCTACGAAGCTTTCTTT. Translating it yields CASRRSGFSTYEAFF.

V gene TRBV15 combines with J gene TRBJ2-5, with TRBD2 identical over 9 bases. Germline V gene sequence: CDR1 LNHNV, CDR2 YYDKDF (reference sequence). CDR3 length: 16 amino acids. The V and J ends lost 4 bases and 4 bases, in that order; junction bases with no gene match: 10. CDR3 sequence reads: CATSNLLAGGAETQYF. The CDR3 bases are TGTGCCACCAGCAACCTACTTGCGGGGGGGGCAGAGACCCAGTACTTC. Together with reference TRBV15 and TRBJ2-5, the CDR3 gives the full variable domain: DAMVIQNPRYQVTQFGKPVTLSCSQTLNHNVMYWYQQKSSQAPKLLFHYYDKDFNNEADTPDNFQSRRPNTSFCFLDIRSPGLGDTAMYLCATSNLLAGGAETQYFGPGTRLLVL.

The CDR3 bases are TGTGCCAGCAGCGACAGGGGAGCAGGATTCCTCTCTGGGGCCAACGTCCTGACTTTC. This sequence encodes CASSDRGAGFLSGANVLTF. This chain uses TRBV21-1 with TRBJ2-6; the tabulated D call, TRBD1, remains unverified against the DNA. TRBV21-1 is flagged as a pseudogene. The CDR3 is 19 residues long.

This clone was seen a single time. This rearrangement joins TRBV29-1 to TRBJ2-7; possible D gene TRBD1, 6 bases. Germline V gene lookup returns CDR1 SQVTM and CDR2 ANQGSEA. The CDR3 length is 11 residues. V was clipped by 4 bases and J by 3 bases, with 7 bases between them. The CDR3 loop is CSVVTGYEQYF. The CDR3, as DNA: TGCAGCGTTGTGACAGGCTACGAGCAGTACTTC.

V gene TRBV7-2 combines with J gene TRBJ2-7, with TRBD2 identical over 10 bases. Trimming removed 8 bases from V and 6 bases from J; junction bases left unmatched: 16. Germline assignment: CDR1 SGHTA and CDR2 FQGNSA. The CDR3 length is 16 residues. The CDR3: CASETMSGRVGLEQYF. In DNA form, the CDR3 reads TGTGCCAGCGAAACTATGAGCGGGAGGGTTGGGCTCGAGCAGTACTTC.

The V call is TRBV27, the J call TRBJ1-2; the match to TRBD1 covers 8 bases. Germline CDR1 is MNHEY and CDR2 is SMNVEV (reference sequence). The junction had 1 base not matched to a gene; V was cut back by 6 bases and J by 4 bases. This CDR3 contains 12 residues. In DNA, the CDR3 is TGTGCCAGCAGACAGGGGGGCTATGGCTACACCTTC. It translates to CASRQGGYGYTF.

This clone was counted a few times. The V and J genes are TRBV9 and TRBJ2-3, with TRBD1 as a possible D gene (6 bases). The CDR3 runs 16 residues. Germline CDR1 and CDR2: SGDLS and YYNGEE. Deletions cut 3 bases from V and 6 bases from J, with 20 bases between. CDR3 in amino acids: CASSENRVVFMDTQYF. The CDR3 nucleotides read TGTGCCAGCAGCGAAAACAGGGTTGTGTTTATGGATACGCAGTATTTT.

The J gene is TRBJ1-5, the V gene TRBV6-6; D gene ambiguous. The CDR3 covers 13 residues. In germline, CDR1 is MNHNY, CDR2 SVGAGI (reference sequence). The V end lost 1 base, the J end lost 5 bases, and 6 bases lay between the germline ends. In nucleotides, the CDR3 is TGTGCCAGCAGTTACTTTAACTATCAGCCCCAGCATTTT. As protein: CASSYFNYQPQHF.

This sequence joins TRBV9 and TRBJ1-1; D gene uncertain. Germline V gene data show CDR1 as SGDLS and CDR2 as YYNGEE. V was cut by 1 base and J by 1 base, with 5 bases left in between. This CDR3 has 13 residues. In DNA form, the CDR3 reads TGTGCCAGCAGCGTATCAGGGAACACTGAAGCTTTCTTT. The encoded protein is CASSVSGNTEAFF.

This clone has a handful of counts. The chain combines TRBV19 with TRBJ2-4; weak D call: TRBD2 (5 bases). V lost 3 bases and J lost 8, with 17 bases in between. Germline V gene lookup returns CDR1 LNHDA and CDR2 SQIVND (reference sequence). This CDR3 has 15 amino acids. This CDR3 is CASSIPGKGMDIQYF. DNA of the CDR3: TGTGCCAGTAGTATTCCGGGGAAAGGTATGGACATTCAGTACTTC.

This chain joins TRBV28 and TRBJ2-7, with D perhaps TRBD1 (5 bases). Trimming left V 2 bases short and J 4 bases short, with 12 bases between. CDR3 length: 14 amino acids. From germline, CDR1 is MDHEN and CDR2 SYDVKM. The CDR3 region has the DNA TGTGCCAGCAGTTTAGGTGGGGCTTTGTACGAGCAGTACTTC. This sequence encodes CASSLGGALYEQYF.

The chain combines TRBV25-1 with TRBJ2-3; D is ambiguous. This CDR3 comprises 13 residues. V was shortened by 5 bases and J by 1 base, with 7 bases between the two germline ends. Germline CDR1 reads MGHDK; CDR2 reads SYGVNS. CDR3 residues: CASSRQGTDTQYF. The CDR3 nucleotides read TGTGCCAGCAGTAGGCAGGGCACAGATACGCAGTATTTT.

The chain combines TRBV10-3 with TRBJ1-2, with TRBD1 matching 10 bases. The V gene end was trimmed by 3 bases and the J gene end by 2 bases; junction bases not matched to a gene: 3. This CDR3 is 15 amino acids long. Germline V gene sequence: CDR1 ENHRY, CDR2 SYGVKD. The CDR3 sequence is CAISDSGQGNYGYTF. CDR3 nucleotides: TGTGCCATCAGTGACTCGGGACAGGGGAACTATGGCTACACCTTC.

V gene TRBV28 combines with J gene TRBJ2-3; 9 bases are a match to TRBD1. V lost 11 bases and J lost 2; bases outside the gene matches: 5. The CDR3 is 13 amino acids. Germline V gene lookup returns CDR1 MDHEN and CDR2 SYDVKM. The CDR3 protein is CALGQGYTDTQYF. The DNA of the CDR3 is TGTGCCCTCGGACAGGGGTACACAGATACGCAGTATTTT.

This clone came up a few times. V gene TRBV30 combines with J gene TRBJ1-5; D is undetermined. CDR3 length equals 14 residues. Germline loops: CDR1 GTSNPN, CDR2 SVGIG (reference sequence). Between the trimmed V and J ends, which lost 0 bases and 0 bases, there was a span of 6 bases. CDR3 loop: CAWSVSYSNQPQHF. The CDR3 region has the DNA TGTGCCTGGAGTGTGTCCTATAGCAATCAGCCCCAGCATTTT.

This clone was counted only a few times. The chain employs TRBV29-1 and TRBJ2-7; TRBD2 agrees at 7 bases. CDR1 and CDR2 from the germline V gene are SQVTM and ANQGSEA. V gave up 6 bases and J gave up 4 bases; unmatched junction bases: 12. The CDR3 spans 14 residues. CDR3 loop: CSVGRESVLYEQYF. The CDR3 bases are TGCAGCGTGGGGCGGGAGTCAGTTTTGTACGAGCAGTACTTC.

The V and J genes are TRBV28 and TRBJ2-7; 10 bases match TRBD2. The CDR3 spans 15 residues. Looked up from germline, CDR1 is MDHEN and CDR2 is SYDVKM. The V gene end was trimmed by 1 base and the J gene end by 7 bases; junction bases not matched to a gene: 7. This CDR3 reads CASSLFPSGRTEQYF. For the CDR3, the DNA is TGTGCCAGCAGTTTATTTCCTAGCGGGAGAACTGAGCAGTACTTC.

This clone was seen once. CDR3 in amino acids: CASSYGWGVTEAFF. For the CDR3, the DNA is TGTGCCAGCAGCTACGGTTGGGGCGTCACTGAAGCTTTCTTT. The chain is built from TRBV27 and TRBJ1-1; TRBD1 might be the D (5 bases). This CDR3 comprises 14 residues. Trimming shortened V by 6 bases and J by 4 bases, and 15 bases separated the two germline ends. In germline, CDR1 is MNHEY, CDR2 SMNVEV (reference sequence).

In DNA, the CDR3 is TGTGCCAGTAGTAGCGGGGGGGCCTCCTACAATGAGCAGTTCTTC. This codes for CASSSGGASYNEQFF. This chain connects TRBV19 to TRBJ2-1; TRBD2 aligns across 9 bases. J lost 0 bases, V lost 4 bases, and 1 base had no gene match. Germline V gene lookup returns CDR1 LNHDA and CDR2 SQIVND (reference sequence). This CDR3 has 15 amino acids.

V is TRBV6-1 and J is TRBJ2-2; 8 bases agree with TRBD1. The V segment lost 6 bases and the J segment 4 bases; nucleotides outside the gene matches: 7. This CDR3 has 15 amino acids. The germline gives CDR1 MNHNS, CDR2 SASEGT. As DNA, the CDR3 is TGTGCCAGCAGCGTGGACAGGGCCATCACCGGGGAGCTGTTTTTT. Amino acids: CASSVDRAITGELFF.

This chain joins TRBV9 and TRBJ2-1, with D perhaps TRBD2 (7 bases). The CDR3 covers 15 residues. V shed 0 bases and J shed 5 bases, with 12 bases lying between them. Germline V gene lookup returns CDR1 SGDLS and CDR2 YYNGEE. The CDR3 DNA is TGTGCCAGCAGCGTAGTAGGGGGGGCAAACAATGAGCAGTTCTTC. Translating gives CASSVVGGANNEQFF.

The chain employs TRBV7-2 and TRBJ2-7, with TRBD2 matching 12 bases. Germline loops: CDR1 SGHTA, CDR2 FQGNSA. The CDR3 sequence is 14 residues long. Losses at the gene ends were 5 bases for V and 1 base for J; bases not matched to a gene: 0. The CDR3, as DNA: TGTGCCAGCAGCACTAGCGGGAGGTCCTACGAGCAGTACTTC. This gives the protein CASSTSGRSYEQYF. The full variable domain, in which reference TRBV7-2 and TRBJ2-7 provide the parts outside the CDR3, is GAGVSQSPSNKVTEKGKDVELRCDPISGHTALYWYRQSLGQGLEFLIYFQGNSAPDKSGLPSDRFSAERTGGSVSTLTIQRTQQEDSAVYLCASSTSGRSYEQYFGPGTRLTVT.

This chain uses TRBV7-2 with TRBJ2-5; no reliable D call. V was pared by 3 bases and J by 11 bases, with 10 bases between. The CDR3 contains 11 residues. Germline assignment: CDR1 SGHTA and CDR2 FQGNSA. DNA of the CDR3: TGTGCCAGCAGCTTCTTGGCGGAGCAGTACTTC. Protein: CASSFLAEQYF.

A few counts support this clone. The rearrangement joins TRBV6-1 to TRBJ2-1, with 14 bases aligning to TRBD2. Looked up from germline, CDR1 is MNHNS and CDR2 is SASEGT. The CDR3 covers 17 residues. V was pared by 3 bases and J by 6 bases, with 7 bases of the junction left unmatched. The CDR3 region is CASSERGGLAGVNEQFF. The CDR3 DNA is TGTGCCAGCAGTGAGCGCGGGGGACTAGCGGGAGTCAATGAGCAGTTCTTC.

A few counts support this clone. V and J are TRBV4-1 and TRBJ2-7; 7 positions agree with TRBD1. J gave up 5 bases and V 1 base, and 11 bases lay outside the gene matches. Germline V gene lookup returns CDR1 MGHRA and CDR2 YSYEKL. The CDR3 has 16 amino acids. CDR3 in amino acids: CASSQVFQTGSHEQYF. DNA for the CDR3: TGCGCCAGCAGCCAAGTATTTCAGACAGGGTCCCACGAGCAGTACTTC.

The rearrangement joins TRBV4-1 to TRBJ2-6; weak D call: TRBD2 (5 bases). The germline V gene encodes CDR1 MGHRA and CDR2 YSYEKL. V lost 0 bases and J 4 bases, leaving 13 bases between the germline ends. The CDR3 contains 17 residues. CDR3 sequence: CASSQDLRGLGANVLTF. DNA for the CDR3: TGCGCCAGCAGCCAAGATCTAAGAGGGCTAGGGGCCAACGTCCTGACTTTC.

This sequence joins TRBV29-1 and TRBJ2-7; 9 positions match TRBD1. Looked up from germline, CDR1 is SQVTM and CDR2 is ANQGSEA. Trimming at V came to 6 bases and at J to 1 base, leaving 4 bases not matched to a gene. CDR3 size: 13 residues. CDR3 DNA sequence: TGCAGCGTGCGGGACAGGGAATCCTACGAGCAGTACTTC. Translation gives CSVRDRESYEQYF.

The rearrangement links TRBV9 to TRBJ2-3; TRBD1 matches at 7 bases. CDR1 and CDR2 (germline): SGDLS, YYNGEE. CDR3 length equals 17 residues. V was clipped by 0 bases and J by 0 bases; unmatched bases: 7. CDR3 DNA sequence: TGTGCCAGCAGCGTAGCTACCCGGGACAGTAGCACAGATACGCAGTATTTT. Amino acid sequence: CASSVATRDSSTDTQYF.